The 10 T cell receptor beta chains listed next were all sequenced from one sample in a study of shared clonotypes between healthy human individuals. CD45RO-negative cells were positively selected for CCR7, leaving out terminally differentiated effector memory CD45RA+ cells. Only in-frame clones appear in the TCRdb table, and some are missing; sequencing was by immunoSEQ multiplex PCR. The table includes about 2.1 million clones, 93% detected once. Sequencing used naive CD8+ T cells from PBMCs. The receptors shown here come from a man younger than 35 in good health. Some clones in this sample may be carry-over from other donors' samples.

This clone was counted a single time. V is TRBV4-1 and J is TRBJ2-5, with D possibly being TRBD2 (6 bases). In germline, CDR1 is MGHRA, CDR2 YSYEKL. This CDR3 has 12 residues. CDR3 in amino acids: CASAGFQETQYF. The CDR3 nucleotides are TGCGCTTCCGCGGGGTTCCAAGAGACCCAGTACTTC.

The sample holds one count of this clone. CDR3 coding DNA: TGTGCCAGCAGCTTCTGGGGCAGGGGTAATGAAAAACTGTTTTTT. This sequence encodes CASSFWGRGNEKLFF. The gene calls are TRBV7-8 and TRBJ1-4, with a tentative D call TRBD1 (6 bases). The CDR3 length is 15 residues. The germline CDR1 and CDR2 sequences are SGHVS and FQNEAQ. Trimming pared 3 bases from V and 4 bases from J, leaving 12 bases between.

The V and J genes are TRBV7-9 and TRBJ2-3; 8 bases line up with TRBD1. J lost 3 bases, V lost 5 bases, and 7 bases had no gene match. The CDR3 has 15 amino acids. Per the germline V gene, CDR1 is SEHNR and CDR2 is FQNEAQ (reference sequence). The CDR3 is CASSRGQAPTDTQYF. The DNA for the CDR3 is TGTGCCAGCAGCCGGGGACAGGCCCCAACAGATACGCAGTATTTT.

V and J are TRBV7-8 and TRBJ2-7; perhaps TRBD2 as D (6 bases). V lost 7 bases and J lost 3, with 13 bases in between. The CDR3 contains 13 residues. Germline CDR1 reads SGHVS; CDR2 reads FQNEAQ. CDR3: CASMSGGGYEQYF. The CDR3 bases are TGTGCCAGCATGTCCGGGGGTGGCTACGAGCAGTACTTC.

This clone was found a few times. The J gene is TRBJ1-2, the V gene TRBV2; D call uncertain. The V gene's germline CDR1 is SNHLY and CDR2 FYNNEI. The CDR3 runs to 13 residues. V lost 1 base, J lost 7 bases, and 10 bases lay in between. The CDR3, as DNA: TGTGCCAGCAGTGAAGATTGGACGGGTGGCTACACCTTC. This encodes CASSEDWTGGYTF. The variable domain in full, completed from reference TRBV2 and TRBJ1-2, reads EPEVTQTPSHQVTQMGQEVILRCVPISNHLYFYWYRQILGQKVEFLVSFYNNEISEKSEIFDDQFSVERPDGSNFTLKIRSTKLEDSAMYFCASSEDWTGGYTFGSGTRLTVV.

This clone has just one count. Other DNA sequences in the sample encode the same CDR3. The genes are TRBV5-1 and TRBJ2-1, with 8 nucleotides matching TRBD2. Germline CDR1 and CDR2: SGHRS and YFSETQ. J gave up 4 bases and V 2 bases, and 5 bases lay outside the gene matches. This CDR3 has 15 amino acids. Here the CDR3 reads CASSFAGGAYNEQFF. CDR3 DNA: TGCGCCAGCAGCTTTGCGGGGGGAGCTTACAATGAGCAGTTCTTC.

This sequence joins TRBV10-3 and TRBJ1-1; no reliable D call. This CDR3 comprises 15 residues. CDR1 and CDR2 from the germline V gene are ENHRY and SYGVKD. V was trimmed by 3 bases and J by 1 base, leaving 12 bases between them. CDR3 sequence: CAISEISWRNTEAFF. The CDR3 bases are TGTGCCATCAGTGAAATCTCATGGAGGAACACTGAAGCTTTCTTT.

V gene TRBV19 combines with J gene TRBJ2-7; D unclear. The germline CDR1 and CDR2 sequences are LNHDA and SQIVND (reference sequence). This CDR3 has 13 residues. Trimming stripped 4 bases from V and 3 bases from J, with 10 bases between. CDR3 loop: CASSKGIDYEQYF. The DNA for the CDR3 is TGTGCCAGTAGTAAAGGGATCGACTACGAGCAGTACTTC.

The V call is TRBV5-6, the J call TRBJ2-7; D is possibly TRBD1 or TRBD2 (6 bases each). CDR1 is SGHDT and CDR2 is YYEEEE in the germline V gene. Trimming removed 4 bases from V and 5 bases from J, with 13 bases in between. The CDR3 is made up of 13 amino acids. For the CDR3, the DNA is TGTGCCAGCAGCCCGATCGGGGGCCACGAGCAGTACTTC. Its translation: CASSPIGGHEQYF.

CDR3 amino acids: CASSIVPGANTEAFF. The CDR3, as DNA: TGTGCCAGTAGTATAGTGCCGGGGGCGAACACTGAAGCTTTCTTT. This chain uses TRBV19 with TRBJ1-1, with D perhaps TRBD1 (6 bases). This CDR3 has 15 residues. The V gene's germline CDR1 is LNHDA and CDR2 SQIVND (reference sequence). V was clipped by 1 base and J by 1 base, with 10 bases between them.